This TCR beta chain is from a study of PD-L1 blockade in urothelial cancer (dated by TCRdb to about 2017). Looking at the study overall: Therapy was started in about 2014 for all patients, and atezolizumab 1,200 mg was administered intravenously every 3 weeks. About 90% of the 29 patients were males with bladder-origin urothelial cancer, and 18 of 29 reported a prior smoking history. An ECOG performance status of 0 or 1 was recorded for the patients, and 0 to 3 prior chemotherapy regimens had been received by the patients. Blood samples were analyzed at two time points: 3 weeks after treatment start (second dose) and 6 weeks after treatment start. Blood samples yielded a median of roughly 150,000 T cells and more than 80,000 unique TCRs, with median clonality about 0.08. Somatic, immune and clinical correlates of response to PD-L1 blockade with atezolizumab in urothelial cancer were the focus of an exploratory multi-omic analysis. Pretreatment tumor samples, along with matched peripheral blood serially collected before and after atezolizumab treatment, were subjected to TCR sequencing. Durable clinical benefit was defined as progression-free survival longer than 6 months, and TCR features were also tested against progression-free and overall survival. In the same patients who had TCR sequencing, pretreatment tumors also underwent whole exome sequencing and RNA sequencing. About 10 patients achieved durable clinical benefit and 20 did not. Pretreatment blood TCR-seq was available for about 27 patients, at least one posttreatment blood collection was obtained for 25 or so patients, and tumor TCR-seq was available for 25 or so patients.

Reading from cysteine to phenylalanine, the CDR3 counts 14 amino acids. Just the 42-base CDR3 DNA is kept, in frame starting at base 1. According to the germline V gene, CDR1 reads SGHRS and CDR2 reads YFSETQ. After removal of 4 bases from V and 8 bases from J, the junction retains 7 bases not matched to a gene. To estimate absolute template abundance from read counts, synthetic TCR analog templates were spiked into each PCR. The immunoSEQ assay was used to amplify TCRbeta CDR3 regions from genomic DNA with bias-controlled V and J gene primers. Rearranged TCRbeta segments were sequenced at approximately 20X coverage. The authors' pipeline ran thus. Clustering was used to correct sequencing errors, and CDR3s were annotated against IMGT to assign V, D and J genes. Only productive TCRbeta rearrangements were used in downstream analyses, excluding out-of-frame or stop-codon sequences. To compute clonality, Shannon entropy was normalized by the log of the number of unique productive sequences and then subtracted from one. Fisher's exact test with Benjamini-Hochberg correction, at a threshold of adjusted p below 0.01, was used to find clones that differed between time points or between blood and tumor. The clones in this table, taken by TCRdb from immuneACCESS, are in-frame only. Not every clone is retained; where verified, under half of the shortfall comes from an unresolved V gene, and the cause of the rest is unknown. V, J and clone size are those of that table, while D and trimming were read from the DNA. The sample profile shows 70,000 to 100,000 clones; 84% of them were found once. The ten biggest clones cover more than 2% of the sample.

The time point tag for this specimen amounts to: pretreatment peripheral blood. A cohort of some 29 patients with locally advanced or metastatic urothelial carcinoma, treated at Memorial Sloan Kettering on a trial protocol, was included. Peripheral blood mononuclear cells were collected pretreatment and during treatment, with between 1 and 8 total time points obtained per patient. The Qiagen DNeasy Blood extraction kit was used to purify genomic DNA from total PBMCs and tumor samples. PBMCs were collected pretreatment and during treatment, and were isolated and stored as previously described. To note about this clone: There is no known antigen for this receptor. No base-level quality is on record; no much larger clone is a single base apart.

Paper-wide results and their limitations: Small sample size (n of about 29) and many exploratory analyses mean the results are intended to be hypothesis-generating. Improved progression-free and overall survival was associated with having pretreatment peripheral blood TCR clonality below the median. Among patients with durable benefit, tumor-associated TCR clones showed greater expansion in peripheral blood 3 weeks after treatment started (n ≈ 20, p = 0.022).

The starting material was PBMCs, obtained around atezolizumab (anti-PD-L1) treatment. Here the chain combines TRBV5-1 and TRBJ2-1; TRBD1 lines up with 9 middle nucleotides. This sequence was found in a man in his fifties or sixties with urothelial cancer. The CDR3 corresponds to CASSMGQGWDEQFF. The nucleotides are TGCGCCAGCAGCATGGGACAGGGTTGGGATGAGCAGTTCTTC.